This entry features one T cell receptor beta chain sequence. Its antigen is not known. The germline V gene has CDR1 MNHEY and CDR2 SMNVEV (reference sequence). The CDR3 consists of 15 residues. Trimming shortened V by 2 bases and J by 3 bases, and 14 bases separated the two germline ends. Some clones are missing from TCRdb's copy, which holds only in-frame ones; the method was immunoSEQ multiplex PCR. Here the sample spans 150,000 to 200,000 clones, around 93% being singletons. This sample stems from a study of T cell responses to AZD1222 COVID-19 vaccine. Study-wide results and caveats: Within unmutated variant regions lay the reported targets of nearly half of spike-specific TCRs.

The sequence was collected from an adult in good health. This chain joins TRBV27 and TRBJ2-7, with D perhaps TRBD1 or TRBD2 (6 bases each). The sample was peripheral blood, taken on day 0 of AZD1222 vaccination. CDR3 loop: CASSLRDGGGYEQYF. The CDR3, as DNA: TGTGCCAGCAGTTTAAGGGACGGGGGCGGCTACGAGCAGTACTTC.